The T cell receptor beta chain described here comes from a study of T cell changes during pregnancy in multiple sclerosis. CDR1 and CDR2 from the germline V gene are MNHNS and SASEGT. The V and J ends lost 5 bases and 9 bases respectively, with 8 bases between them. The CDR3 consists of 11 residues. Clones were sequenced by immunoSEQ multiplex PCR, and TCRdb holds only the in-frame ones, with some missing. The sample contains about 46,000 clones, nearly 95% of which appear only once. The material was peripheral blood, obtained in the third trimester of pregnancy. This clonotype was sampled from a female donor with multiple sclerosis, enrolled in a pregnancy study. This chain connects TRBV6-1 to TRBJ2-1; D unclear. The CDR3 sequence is CASSIYGEQFF. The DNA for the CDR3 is TGTGCCAGCAGTATTTACGGTGAGCAGTTCTTC.